These T cell receptor beta chains were read from a single sample in a study of immune evolution from preneoplasia to lung adenocarcinoma. Repertoires were generated with immunoSEQ multiplex PCR, while TCRdb's copy carries only in-frame clones and drops some. The sample includes roughly 5,000 clones, about nine tenths of them seen just once. Sequencing was done on a sample of FFPE atypical adenomatous hyperplasia tissue from the lung. The receptors stem from a person between 65 and 79 years old with lung adenocarcinoma. CDR3s include the opening cysteine and the closing phenylalanine or tryptophan.

CDR3 protein	V gene	J gene
CSVGRQGNSDTQYF	TRBV29-1	TRBJ2-3
CASGVWEKLFF	TRBV2	TRBJ1-4
CASSLSAGGWKLFF	TRBV27	TRBJ1-4
CATSRDRSGRASDTQYF	TRBV15	TRBJ2-3
CASSPGQGGADTQYF	TRBV18	TRBJ2-3
CASSSPEGVTGELFF	TRBV28	TRBJ2-2
CAISRTEGPNTIYF	TRBV10-3	TRBJ1-3
CASSEVAGGPANYGYTF	TRBV6-1	TRBJ1-2
CASSYGGAGANVLTF	TRBV6-5	TRBJ2-6
CASSDTRTYGPQHF	TRBV2	TRBJ1-5
CASSLTEGETQYF	TRBV7-3	TRBJ2-5
CASSLGQPETQYF	TRBV7-9	TRBJ2-5
CASSLSQGDTDTQYF	TRBV11-2	TRBJ2-3
CASSVEGSVGAVKQFF	TRBV9	TRBJ2-1
CASSPGTGDDEAFF	TRBV5-1	TRBJ1-1
CASSVESGGNTIYF	TRBV9	TRBJ1-3
CSVPGAVGYTF	TRBV20-1	TRBJ1-2
CASSPGNTGELFF	TRBV11-2	TRBJ2-2
CASTRITGGGTEAFF	TRBV19	TRBJ1-1
CAISTGEDTGELFF	TRBV10-3	TRBJ2-2
CASRAASSYNEQFF	TRBV28	TRBJ2-1
CASSLAGRGRYEQYF	TRBV11-1	TRBJ2-7
CSTRGAVSYNEQFF	TRBV29-1	TRBJ2-1
CASSQGGQGGNSPLHF	TRBV4-2	TRBJ1-6
CASSPPNRAHEQYF	TRBV7-9	.
CASSDLGPNWLYF	TRBV2	TRBJ2-3
CASSYSTGTSTDTQYF	TRBV6-6	TRBJ2-3
CASGFGSLSYNEQFF	TRBV12-5	TRBJ2-1
CASIRAGGSYEQYF	TRBV6-5	TRBJ2-7
CATPTGNYGYTF	TRBV2	TRBJ1-2
CASSRETGETQYF	TRBV18	TRBJ2-5
CASGFPGLPRDTQYF	TRBV12-5	TRBJ2-3
CASSPEVSSGRSEQFF	TRBV5-1	TRBJ2-1
CASTFPDRNTEAFF	TRBV28	TRBJ1-1
CASSLLPTSGDPSTDTQYF	TRBV5-1	TRBJ2-3
CASSYDRWEPQHF	TRBV6-5	TRBJ1-5
CASSFGGVGNTIYF	TRBV7-9	TRBJ1-3
CASSQVPGGYTDIQYF	TRBV4-1	TRBJ2-4
CASRDLLQGGGETQYF	TRBV28	TRBJ2-5
CASSSGTVLKNEQFF	TRBV28	TRBJ2-1
CANPKGGELFF	TRBV6-4	TRBJ2-2
CASNSGTGGTGANVLTF	TRBV5-4	TRBJ2-6
CASSEASMGLAGGDYEQYF	TRBV6-1	TRBJ2-7
CASSRTSYNEQFF	TRBV7-9	TRBJ2-1
CASSQSSGQGFGATNEKLFF	TRBV16	TRBJ1-4
CSVVLTNTYEQYF	TRBV29-1	TRBJ2-7
CASSVNADNQPQHF	TRBV9	TRBJ1-5
CASSSGTGETEAFF	TRBV7-9	TRBJ1-1
CASSLDRGNEKLFF	TRBV5-4	TRBJ1-4
CSDQTGPGGYTF	TRBV29-1	TRBJ1-2
CASSFQGITEAFF	TRBV13	TRBJ1-1
CASSKGGGVGYTF	TRBV25-1	TRBJ1-2
CAWSVGLAGADTQYF	TRBV30	TRBJ2-3